The 14 T cell receptor beta chains in this list originate from one sample, sequenced in a study of shared clonotypes between healthy human individuals. Positive CCR7 selection of CD45RO-negative cells yielded the naive CD8 cells, and terminally differentiated effector memory CD45RA+ cells were excluded. Some clones are missing from TCRdb's copy, which holds only in-frame ones; the method was immunoSEQ multiplex PCR. The data contain 2 million to 2.5 million clones, just over 90% of them seen just once; the ten biggest clones take up more than 1.5%. Sequenced material: naive CD8+ T cells from PBMCs. The receptors here all came from a man younger than 35 in good health. Some clones in this sample may be carry-over from other donors' samples.

The rearrangement joins TRBV6-1 to TRBJ2-7; no clear D. The CDR3 spans 14 residues. From germline, CDR1 is MNHNS and CDR2 SASEGT. Trimming took 4 bases from V and 5 from J, leaving 15 bases between them. The CDR3 coding sequence is TGTGCCAGCAGTGGTCTCTCTCACGGTCACGAGCAGTACTTC. Translated, it gives CASSGLSHGHEQYF.

The CDR3 spells CSVPAAGNTEAFF. In nucleotides, the CDR3 is TGCAGCGTACCGGCGGCCGGCAACACTGAAGCTTTCTTT. V and J are TRBV29-1 and TRBJ1-1; D uncertain. This CDR3 has 13 amino acids. CDR1 SQVTM and CDR2 ANQGSEA come from the germline V gene. The germline V and J ends were trimmed by 6 bases and 2 bases, with 13 bases remaining between them. The whole variable domain, remainder taken from reference TRBV29-1 and TRBJ1-1, is SAVISQKPSRDICQRGTSLTIQCQVDSQVTMMFWYRQQPGQSLTLIATANQGSEATYESGFVIDKFPISRPNLTFSTLTVSNMSPEDSSIYLCSVPAAGNTEAFFGQGTRLTVV.

The chain recombines TRBV5-4 with TRBJ2-3; no clear D. Trimming took off 2 bases at V and 7 bases at J, with 20 bases between the two ends. The CDR3 sequence is 16 residues long. Germline values: CDR1 SGHNT, CDR2 YYREEE (reference sequence). The CDR3 sequence is CASSLPGHQLRNTQYF. CDR3 nucleotide sequence: TGTGCCAGCAGCTTACCGGGCCACCAGCTGAGGAATACGCAGTATTTT. Filled out from reference TRBV5-4 and TRBJ2-3, the complete variable domain reads ETGVTQSPTHLIKTRGQQVTLRCSSQSGHNTVSWYQQALGQGPQFIFQYYREEENGRGNFPPRFSGLQFPNYSSELNVNALELDDSALYLCASSLPGHQLRNTQYFGPGTRLTVL.

The chain couples TRBV28 to TRBJ2-7, with D possibly TRBD1 on 6 matching bases. CDR1 MDHEN and CDR2 SYDVKM come from the germline V gene. The CDR3 has 15 amino acids. Trimming took off 3 bases at V and 0 bases at J, with 12 bases between the two ends. The chain's CDR3 is CASSFIGTYSYEQYF. The CDR3 DNA sequence: TGTGCCAGCAGTTTTATCGGGACATACTCCTACGAGCAGTACTTC.

The chain recombines TRBV7-2 with TRBJ1-3; TRBD1 matches 7 bases. From germline, CDR1 is SGHTA and CDR2 FQGNSA. Unmatched junction bases numbered 11, after V lost 1 base and J lost 2 bases. The CDR3 contains 18 residues. CDR3 nucleotides: TGTGCCAGCAGCTTAGTAGCGGGGACAGTAACGCCTGGAAACACCATATATTTT. It is translated as CASSLVAGTVTPGNTIYF.

The chain joins TRBV2 to TRBJ2-7, with 8 bases fitting TRBD2. The ends lost 8 bases at V and 2 bases at J; junction bases unmatched: 11. This CDR3 comprises 15 residues. Per germline, CDR1 SNHLY and CDR2 FYNNEI. CDR3 bases: TGTGCCAGCCGCTCTCTTGCGGGAGGCCCCTACGAGCAGTACTTC. Translated: CASRSLAGGPYEQYF.

Notes on this clone: Other DNA sequences in the sample encode the same CDR3. The V call is TRBV7-3, the J call TRBJ2-3; D may correspond to TRBD1 or TRBD2 (6 bases each). In germline, CDR1 is SGHTA, CDR2 FQGTGA. The CDR3 consists of 15 residues. V was trimmed by 0 bases and J by 6 bases, leaving 13 bases between them. Here the CDR3 reads CASSLTGGAGDTQYF. Here the CDR3 DNA reads TGTGCCAGCAGCTTAACGGGGGGCGCAGGGGATACGCAGTATTTT. Full variable domain (remainder filled in from reference TRBV7-3 and TRBJ2-3): GAGVSQTPSNKVTEKGKYVELRCDPISGHTALYWYRQSLGQGPEFLIYFQGTGAADDSGLPNDRFFAVRPEGSVSTLKIQRTERGDSAVYLCASSLTGGAGDTQYFGPGTRLTVL.

V gene TRBV27 combines with J gene TRBJ1-2, with 8 bases fitting TRBD1. This CDR3 has 13 amino acids. After removal of 7 bases from V and 6 bases from J, the junction contained 7 bases not matched to a gene. The germline V gene has CDR1 MNHEY and CDR2 SMNVEV (reference sequence). The CDR3 here is CASKSGGVNGYTF. CDR3 bases: TGTGCCAGCAAATCAGGGGGCGTGAATGGCTACACCTTC.

The chain is built from TRBV20-1 and TRBJ1-1; D is unresolved. CDR3 length: 11 amino acids. V shed 6 bases and J shed 5 bases, with 10 bases lying between them. Germline assignment: CDR1 DFQATT and CDR2 SNEGSKA (reference sequence). The CDR3 sequence: CSADTRTEAFF. The DNA of the CDR3 is TGCAGTGCGGATACGAGGACTGAAGCTTTCTTT.

The CDR3 reads CASSTNVGVRAEQYF. CDR3 sequence (DNA): TGTGCCAGCAGCACAAACGTGGGAGTGCGGGCCGAGCAGTACTTC. The V call is TRBV9, the J call TRBJ2-7, with D perhaps matching TRBD2 (5 bases). Per the germline V gene, CDR1 is SGDLS and CDR2 is YYNGEE. The CDR3 is 15 residues long. The V and J ends lost 4 bases and 6 bases respectively, with 20 bases between them.

The rearrangement links TRBV19 to TRBJ2-1; weak D call: TRBD1 (6 bases). Deletions cut 5 bases from V and 2 bases from J, with 13 bases between. CDR1 is LNHDA, CDR2 SQIVND, per germline (reference sequence). This CDR3 is built from 15 residues. The chain's CDR3 is CASSPGVTPYNEQFF. CDR3 nucleotide sequence: TGTGCCAGTAGTCCAGGGGTTACCCCCTACAATGAGCAGTTCTTC.

This sequence joins TRBV5-6 and TRBJ2-7; 8 nucleotides match TRBD1. This CDR3 contains 15 residues. V was pared by 4 bases and J by 0 bases, with 6 bases of the junction left unmatched. Germline CDR1 is SGHDT and CDR2 is YYEEEE. The CDR3 loop is CASSPWTGSSYEQYF. CDR3 coding DNA: TGTGCCAGCAGCCCGTGGACAGGGAGCTCCTACGAGCAGTACTTC.

This chain uses TRBV11-1 with TRBJ2-5; D is uncertain. The V gene's germline CDR1 is SGHAT and CDR2 FQDESV (reference sequence). The length of the CDR3 is 13 residues. V lost 5 bases and J 0 bases, leaving 7 bases between the germline ends. This chain's CDR3 is CASSPHDQETQYF. The CDR3 bases are TGTGCCAGCAGCCCGCACGACCAAGAGACCCAGTACTTC. The variable domain in full, completed from reference TRBV11-1 and TRBJ2-5, reads EAEVAQSPRYKITEKSQAVAFWCDPISGHATLYWYRQILGQGPELLVQFQDESVVDDSQLPKDRFSAERLKGVDSTLKIQPAELGDSAMYLCASSPHDQETQYFGPGTRLLVL.

The V gene is TRBV4-3, the J gene TRBJ2-2; perhaps TRBD1 as D (5 bases). V lost 1 base, J lost 4 bases, and 10 bases lay in between. This CDR3 comprises 15 residues. Germline V gives CDR1 LGHNA, CDR2 YSLEER. CDR3 sequence: CASSQGQSSTGELFF. The CDR3 bases are TGCGCCAGCAGCCAAGGACAGTCTAGCACCGGGGAGCTGTTTTTT.